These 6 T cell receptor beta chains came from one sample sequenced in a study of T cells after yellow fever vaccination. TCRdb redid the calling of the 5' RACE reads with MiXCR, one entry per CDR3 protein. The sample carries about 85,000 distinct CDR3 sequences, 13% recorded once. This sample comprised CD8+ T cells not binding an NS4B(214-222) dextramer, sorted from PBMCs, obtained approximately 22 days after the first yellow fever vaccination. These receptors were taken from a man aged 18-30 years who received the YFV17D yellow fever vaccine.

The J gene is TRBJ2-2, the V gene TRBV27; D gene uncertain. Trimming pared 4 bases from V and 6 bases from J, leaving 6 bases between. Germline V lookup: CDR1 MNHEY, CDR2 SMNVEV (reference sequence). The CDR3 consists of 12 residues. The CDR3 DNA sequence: TGTGCCAGCAGTTCTGGGGCCGGGGAGCTGTTTTTT. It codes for CASSSGAGELFF.

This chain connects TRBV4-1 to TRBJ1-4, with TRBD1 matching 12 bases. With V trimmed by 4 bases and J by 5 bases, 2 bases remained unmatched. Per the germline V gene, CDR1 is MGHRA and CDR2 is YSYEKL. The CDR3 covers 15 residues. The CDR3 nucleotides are TGCGCCAGCAGCCCCGGGACAGGGGGCAATGAAAAACTGTTTTTT. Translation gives CASSPGTGGNEKLFF.

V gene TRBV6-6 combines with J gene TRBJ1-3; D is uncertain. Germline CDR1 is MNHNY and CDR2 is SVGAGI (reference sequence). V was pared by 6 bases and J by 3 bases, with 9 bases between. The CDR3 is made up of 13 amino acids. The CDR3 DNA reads TGTGCCAGCAGCAGCACTATTGGAAACACCATATATTTT. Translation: CASSSTIGNTIYF.

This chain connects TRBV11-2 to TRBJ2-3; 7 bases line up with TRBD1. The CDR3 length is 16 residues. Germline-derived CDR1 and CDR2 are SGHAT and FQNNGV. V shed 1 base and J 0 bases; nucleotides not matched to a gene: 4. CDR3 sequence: CASSLGRTGSTDTQYF. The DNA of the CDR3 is TGTGCCAGCAGCTTAGGGCGGACAGGTAGCACAGATACGCAGTATTTT. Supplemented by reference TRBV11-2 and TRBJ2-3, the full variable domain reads EAGVAQSPRYKIIEKRQSVAFWCNPISGHATLYWYQQILGQGPKLLIQFQNNGVVDDSQLPKDRFSAERLKGVDSTLKIQPAKLEDSAVYLCASSLGRTGSTDTQYFGPGTRLTVL.

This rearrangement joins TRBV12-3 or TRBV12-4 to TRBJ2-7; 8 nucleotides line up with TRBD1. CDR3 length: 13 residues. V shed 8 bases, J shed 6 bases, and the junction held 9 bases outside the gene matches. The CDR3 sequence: CASSRTGTVEQYV. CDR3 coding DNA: TGTGCCAGCTCTCGGACAGGGACGGTCGAGCAGTACGTC.

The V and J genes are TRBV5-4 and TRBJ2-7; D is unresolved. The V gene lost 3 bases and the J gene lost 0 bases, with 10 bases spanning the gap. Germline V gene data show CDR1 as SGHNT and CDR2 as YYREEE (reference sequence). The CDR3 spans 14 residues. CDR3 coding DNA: TGTGCCAGCAGCTCCCCCCTAGACTCCTACGAGCAGTACTTC. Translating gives CASSSPLDSYEQYF.